A single sample gave rise to the 2 T cell receptor beta chains below, sequenced in a study of PD-1 blockade in mismatch repair-deficient tumors. Method: immunoSEQ multiplex PCR; TCRdb's copy keeps in-frame clones and lacks some. The sample lists fewer than 45,000 clones, 80% to 90% seen once, with around 4.2% in the top ten. This specimen consisted of peripheral blood, obtained around 75 weeks after starting pembrolizumab. The source is an adult with mismatch repair-deficient cancer.

The rearrangement uses TRBV6-1 and TRBJ2-2, with D perhaps being TRBD1 or TRBD2 (5 bases each). V was clipped by 9 bases and J by 4 bases, with 18 bases between them. The germline V gene encodes CDR1 MNHNS and CDR2 SASEGT. The CDR3 is made up of 15 amino acids. The CDR3 DNA sequence: TGTGCCAGTTCGGGACGCCGCTATTTCACCGGGGAGCTGTTTTTT. Amino acid sequence: CASSGRRYFTGELFF.

V and J are TRBV7-9 and TRBJ1-2; perhaps TRBD1 as D (5 bases). V lost 4 bases and J lost 1, with 19 bases in between. This CDR3 is 17 amino acids long. Per the germline V gene, CDR1 is SEHNR and CDR2 is FQNEAQ (reference sequence). CDR3 coding DNA: TGTGCCAGCAGCTCATACCAGGGAGACCCCCTTAACTATGGCTACACCTTC. It specifies CASSSYQGDPLNYGYTF.